Given below is one T cell receptor (beta chain) in context. This entry is derived from a study of blood T cell repertoires in COVID-19. Across the study: Samples representing acute and convalescent COVID-19 were sourced from the United States, Italy and Spain. Sources were T cells, B-cell-depleted T cells, or PBMCs; the material itself was cDNA or gDNA.

The CDR3 has 14 residues. Per the germline V gene, CDR1 is LNHDA and CDR2 is SQIVND (reference sequence). V lost 1 base to trimming and J lost 7 bases, with 11 bases between them. In the original workflow: Amplification with reference gene primers provided the estimates of nucleated cell counts. Profiled with immunoSEQ multiplex PCR; TCRdb holds only in-frame clones, not every one. V and J calls and clone size are those listed in that table; D and trimming were worked out from the DNA. The table includes about 150,000 clones, roughly four fifths detected once. The sample consisted of peripheral blood. This chain joins TRBV19 and TRBJ1-5; possibly TRBD1 for D (6 bases). This receptor was obtained from a woman of 80 years or more with acute or convalescent COVID-19. The CDR3 region has the DNA TGTGCCAGTAGTATAGTGGTGAGGGGGCAGCCCCAGCATTTT. It specifies CASSIVVRGQPQHF.